This T cell receptor beta chain was identified during a study of T cell repertoires in cytomegalovirus infection. Study details: Signatures in public TCR beta sequences pointed to both CMV infection and matching HLA type.

This clonotype was recorded many times. TCRdb reprocessed the reads via MiXCR and lists one record per CDR3 protein. The table shows about 300,000 distinct CDR3 sequences, with roughly a tenth occurring only once. V lost 4 bases, J lost 3 bases, and 6 bases lay in between. Per germline, CDR1 PRHDT and CDR2 FYEKMQ (reference sequence). CDR3 size: 12 residues. The receptor's source is a human donor in good health (CMV status not recorded). Some clones in this sample may be carry-over from other donors' samples. The sequencing input was PBMCs. V is TRBV13 and J is TRBJ1-1; D ambiguous. As DNA, the CDR3 is TGTGCCAGCAGCTCCGCCCACACTGAAGCTTTCTTT. Protein: CASSSAHTEAFF.